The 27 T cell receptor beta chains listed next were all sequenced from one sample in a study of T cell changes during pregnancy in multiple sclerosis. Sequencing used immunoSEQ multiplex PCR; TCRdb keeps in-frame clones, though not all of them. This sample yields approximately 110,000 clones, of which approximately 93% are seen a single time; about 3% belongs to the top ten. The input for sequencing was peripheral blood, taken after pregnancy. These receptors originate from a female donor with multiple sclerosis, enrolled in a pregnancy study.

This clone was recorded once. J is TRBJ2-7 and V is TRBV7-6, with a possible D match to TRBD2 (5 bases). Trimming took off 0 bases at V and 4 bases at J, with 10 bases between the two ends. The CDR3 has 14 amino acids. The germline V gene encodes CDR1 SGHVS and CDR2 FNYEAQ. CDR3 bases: TGTGCCAGCAGCTTAGCGCACGGGGAGTACGAGCAGTACTTC. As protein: CASSLAHGEYEQYF.

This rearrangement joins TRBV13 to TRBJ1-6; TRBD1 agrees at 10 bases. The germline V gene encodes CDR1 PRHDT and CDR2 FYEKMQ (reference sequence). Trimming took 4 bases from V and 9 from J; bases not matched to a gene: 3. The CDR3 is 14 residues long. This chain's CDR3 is CASSSRDRGSPLHF. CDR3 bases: TGTGCCAGCAGCTCTCGGGACAGGGGTTCACCCCTCCACTTT.

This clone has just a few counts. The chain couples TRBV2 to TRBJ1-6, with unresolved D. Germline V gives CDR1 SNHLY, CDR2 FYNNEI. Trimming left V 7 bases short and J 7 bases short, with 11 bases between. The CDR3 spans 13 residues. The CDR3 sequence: CASIGDENSPLHF. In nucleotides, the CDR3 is TGTGCCAGCATTGGAGACGAAAATTCACCCCTCCACTTT.

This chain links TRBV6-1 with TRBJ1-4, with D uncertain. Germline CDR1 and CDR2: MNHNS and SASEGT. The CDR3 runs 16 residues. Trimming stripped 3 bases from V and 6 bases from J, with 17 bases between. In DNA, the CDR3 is TGTGCCAGCAGTGATTTGAGGTCTAGCAAACATGAAAAACTGTTTTTT. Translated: CASSDLRSSKHEKLFF.

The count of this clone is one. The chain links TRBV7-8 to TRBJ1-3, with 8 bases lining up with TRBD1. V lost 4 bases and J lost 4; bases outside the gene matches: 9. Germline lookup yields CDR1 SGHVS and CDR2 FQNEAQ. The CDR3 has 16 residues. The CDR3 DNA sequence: TGTGCCAGCAGCTCCTGGGGACAGGCGTCAGGAAACACCATATATTTT. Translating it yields CASSSWGQASGNTIYF.

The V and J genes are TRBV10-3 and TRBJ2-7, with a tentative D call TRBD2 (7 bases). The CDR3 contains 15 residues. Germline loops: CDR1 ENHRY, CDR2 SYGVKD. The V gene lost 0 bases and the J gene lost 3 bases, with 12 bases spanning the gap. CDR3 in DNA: TGTGCCATCAGTGAGTCCCGGGGAGGGGGCTACGAGCAGTACTTC. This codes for CAISESRGGGYEQYF.

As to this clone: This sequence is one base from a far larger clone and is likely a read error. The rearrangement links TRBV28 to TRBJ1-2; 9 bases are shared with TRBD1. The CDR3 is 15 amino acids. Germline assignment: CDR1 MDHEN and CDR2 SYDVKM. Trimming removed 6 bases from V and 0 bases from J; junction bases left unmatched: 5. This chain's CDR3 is CASSSGTGTNYGYTF. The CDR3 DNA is TGTGCCAGCAGCTCGGGGACAGGGACTAACTATGGCTACACCTTC.

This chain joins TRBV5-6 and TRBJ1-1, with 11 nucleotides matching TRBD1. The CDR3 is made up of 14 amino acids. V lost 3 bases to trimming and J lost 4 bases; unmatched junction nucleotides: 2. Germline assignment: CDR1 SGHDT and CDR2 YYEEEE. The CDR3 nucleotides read TGTGCCAGCAGCTGGACAGGGGGCGGCACTGAAGCTTTCTTT. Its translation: CASSWTGGGTEAFF.

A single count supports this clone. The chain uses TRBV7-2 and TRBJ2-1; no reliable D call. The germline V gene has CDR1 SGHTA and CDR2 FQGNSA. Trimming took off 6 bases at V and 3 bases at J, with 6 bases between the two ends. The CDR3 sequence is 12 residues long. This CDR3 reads CASSSVYNEQFF. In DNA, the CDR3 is TGTGCCAGCAGTTCTGTCTACAATGAGCAGTTCTTC.

CDR3 DNA: TGTGCCACCAGCAGAGGAACAGGGGGCATAGGATACGAGCAGTACTTC. Amino acid sequence: CATSRGTGGIGYEQYF. This sequence joins TRBV15 and TRBJ2-7; 9 bases map to TRBD1. The trim removed 1 base at V and 4 bases at J, leaving 8 bases unmatched. Germline V gene sequence: CDR1 LNHNV, CDR2 YYDKDF (reference sequence). The CDR3 contains 16 residues.

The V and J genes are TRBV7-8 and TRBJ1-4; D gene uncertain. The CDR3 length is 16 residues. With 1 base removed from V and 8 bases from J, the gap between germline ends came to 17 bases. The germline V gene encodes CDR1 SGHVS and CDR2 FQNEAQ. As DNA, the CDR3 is TGTGCCAGCAGCTTAGAGGTCGGCCAAGGAGGGGAAAAACTGTTTTTT. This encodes CASSLEVGQGGEKLFF.

CDR3 loop: CATTPDTSSYNEQFF. DNA of the CDR3: TGTGCCACTACCCCGGACACCAGCTCCTACAATGAGCAGTTCTTC. The gene calls are TRBV28 and TRBJ2-1; D might be TRBD1 (5 bases). The germline V gene encodes CDR1 MDHEN and CDR2 SYDVKM. Trimming removed 10 bases at V and 0 bases at J, with 16 bases between. The CDR3 spans 15 residues.

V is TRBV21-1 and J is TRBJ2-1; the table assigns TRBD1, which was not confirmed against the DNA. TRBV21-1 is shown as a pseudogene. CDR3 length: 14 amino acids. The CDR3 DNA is TGTGCCAGCAGTCTGGGGGCGATCTACAATGAGCAGTTCTTC. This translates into CASSLGAIYNEQFF.

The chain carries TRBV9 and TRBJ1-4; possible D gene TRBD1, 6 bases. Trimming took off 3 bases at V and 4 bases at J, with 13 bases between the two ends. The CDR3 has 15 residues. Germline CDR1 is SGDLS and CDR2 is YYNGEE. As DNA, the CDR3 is TGTGCCAGCAGCGGAACGGGACACATTAATGAAAAACTGTTTTTT. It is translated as CASSGTGHINEKLFF.

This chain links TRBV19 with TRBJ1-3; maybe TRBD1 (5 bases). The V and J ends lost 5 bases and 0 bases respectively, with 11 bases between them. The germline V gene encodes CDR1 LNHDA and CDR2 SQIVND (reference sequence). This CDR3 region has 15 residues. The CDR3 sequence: CASSAGLFSGNTIYF. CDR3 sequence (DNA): TGTGCCAGTAGTGCGGGACTATTCTCTGGAAACACCATATATTTT. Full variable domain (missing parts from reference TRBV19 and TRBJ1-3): DGGITQSPKYLFRKEGQNVTLSCEQNLNHDAMYWYRQDPGQGLRLIYYSQIVNDFQKGDIAEGYSVSREKKESFPLTVTSAQKNPTAFYLCASSAGLFSGNTIYFGEGSWLTVV.

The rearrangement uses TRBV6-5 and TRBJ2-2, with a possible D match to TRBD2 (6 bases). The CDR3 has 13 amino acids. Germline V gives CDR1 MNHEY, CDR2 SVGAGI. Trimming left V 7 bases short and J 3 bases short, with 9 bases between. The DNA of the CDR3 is TGTGCCAGCACCGGGGGTTACACCGGGGAGCTGTTTTTT. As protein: CASTGGYTGELFF.

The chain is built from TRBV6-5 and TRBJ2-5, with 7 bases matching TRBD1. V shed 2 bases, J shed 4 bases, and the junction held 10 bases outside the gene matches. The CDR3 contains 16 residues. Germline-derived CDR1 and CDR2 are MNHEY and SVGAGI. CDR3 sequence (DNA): TGTGCCAGCAGTTACGGTATTGGGACAGTAGGAGAGACCCAGTACTTC. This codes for CASSYGIGTVGETQYF.

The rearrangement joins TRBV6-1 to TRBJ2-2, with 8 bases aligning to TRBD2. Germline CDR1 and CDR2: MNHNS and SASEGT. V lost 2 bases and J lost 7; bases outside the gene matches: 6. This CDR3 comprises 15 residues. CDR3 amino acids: CASSEPAGVGGELFF. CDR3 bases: TGTGCCAGCAGTGAACCAGCGGGGGTGGGCGGGGAGCTGTTTTTT.

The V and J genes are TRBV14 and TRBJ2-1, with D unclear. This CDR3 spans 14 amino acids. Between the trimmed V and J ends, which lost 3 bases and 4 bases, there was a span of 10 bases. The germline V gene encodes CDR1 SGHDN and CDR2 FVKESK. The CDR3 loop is CASSHVRTYNEQFF. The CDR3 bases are TGTGCCAGCAGCCACGTACGAACTTACAATGAGCAGTTCTTC.

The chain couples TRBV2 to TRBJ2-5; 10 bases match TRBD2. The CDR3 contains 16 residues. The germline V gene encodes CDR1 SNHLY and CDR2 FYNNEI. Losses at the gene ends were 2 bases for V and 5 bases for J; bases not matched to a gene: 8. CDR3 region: CASSELERGGGETQYF. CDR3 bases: TGTGCCAGCAGTGAATTGGAGCGGGGGGGCGGGGAGACCCAGTACTTC. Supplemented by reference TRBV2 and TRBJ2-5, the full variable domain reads EPEVTQTPSHQVTQMGQEVILRCVPISNHLYFYWYRQILGQKVEFLVSFYNNEISEKSEIFDDQFSVERPDGSNFTLKIRSTKLEDSAMYFCASSELERGGGETQYFGPGTRLLVL.

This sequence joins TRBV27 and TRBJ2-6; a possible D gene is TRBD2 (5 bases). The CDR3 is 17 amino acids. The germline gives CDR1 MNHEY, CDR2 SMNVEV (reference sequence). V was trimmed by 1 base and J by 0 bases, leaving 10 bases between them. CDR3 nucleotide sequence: TGTGCCAGCAGTTTATATCCAGACTACTCTGGGGCCAACGTCCTGACTTTC. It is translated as CASSLYPDYSGANVLTF.

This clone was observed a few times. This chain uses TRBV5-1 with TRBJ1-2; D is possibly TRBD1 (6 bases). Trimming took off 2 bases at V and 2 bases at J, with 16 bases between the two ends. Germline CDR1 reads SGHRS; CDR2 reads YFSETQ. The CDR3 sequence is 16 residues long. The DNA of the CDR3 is TGCGCCAGCAGCTTCTTCGGACAGCCTACAAACTATGGCTACACCTTC. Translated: CASSFFGQPTNYGYTF.

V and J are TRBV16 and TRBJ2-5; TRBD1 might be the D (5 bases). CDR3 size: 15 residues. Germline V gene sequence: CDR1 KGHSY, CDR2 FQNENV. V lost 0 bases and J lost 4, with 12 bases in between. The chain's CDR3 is CASSQSDSQGETQYF. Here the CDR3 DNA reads TGTGCCAGCAGCCAATCTGACAGCCAAGGAGAGACCCAGTACTTC.

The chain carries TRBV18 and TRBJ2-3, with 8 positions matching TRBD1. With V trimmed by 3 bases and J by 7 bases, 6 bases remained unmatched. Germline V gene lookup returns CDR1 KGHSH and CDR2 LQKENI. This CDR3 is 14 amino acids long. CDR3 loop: CASSPDRVLNTQYF. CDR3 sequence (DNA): TGTGCCAGCTCACCGGACAGGGTATTAAATACGCAGTATTTT. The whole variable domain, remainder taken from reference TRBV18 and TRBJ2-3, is NAGVMQNPRHLVRRRGQEARLRCSPMKGHSHVYWYRQLPEEGLKFMVYLQKENIIDESGMPKERFSAEFPKEGPSILRIQQVVRGDSAAYFCASSPDRVLNTQYFGPGTRLTVL.

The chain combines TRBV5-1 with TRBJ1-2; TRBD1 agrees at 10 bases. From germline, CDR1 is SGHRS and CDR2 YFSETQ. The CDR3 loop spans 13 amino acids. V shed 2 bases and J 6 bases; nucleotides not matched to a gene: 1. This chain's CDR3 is CASSFGQGDGYTF. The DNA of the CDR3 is TGCGCCAGCAGCTTCGGACAGGGGGATGGCTACACCTTC.

CDR3 DNA sequence: TGTGCCAGCAGTCGTTCACAGGGTCCTGGAAACACCATATATTTT. Translated, it gives CASSRSQGPGNTIYF. The V call is TRBV6-5, the J call TRBJ1-3; D might be TRBD1 (6 bases). The CDR3 length is 15 residues. Germline-derived CDR1 and CDR2 are MNHEY and SVGAGI. The V and J ends lost 5 bases and 2 bases respectively, with 13 bases between them.

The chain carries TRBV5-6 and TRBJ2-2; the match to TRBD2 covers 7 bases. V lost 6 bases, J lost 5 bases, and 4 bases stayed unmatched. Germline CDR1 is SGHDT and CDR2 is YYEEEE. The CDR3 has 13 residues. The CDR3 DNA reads TGTGCCAGCACCCAGGGAGGGACCGGGGAGCTGTTTTTT. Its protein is CASTQGGTGELFF.